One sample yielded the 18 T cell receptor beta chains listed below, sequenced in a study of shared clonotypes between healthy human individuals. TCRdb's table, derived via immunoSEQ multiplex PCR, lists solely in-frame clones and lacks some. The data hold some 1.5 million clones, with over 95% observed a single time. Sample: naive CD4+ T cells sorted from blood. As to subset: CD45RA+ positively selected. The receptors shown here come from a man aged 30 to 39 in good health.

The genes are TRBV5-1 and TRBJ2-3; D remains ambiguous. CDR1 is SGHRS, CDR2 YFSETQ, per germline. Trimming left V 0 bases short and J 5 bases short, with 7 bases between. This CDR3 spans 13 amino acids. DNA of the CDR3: TGCGCCAGCAGCTTGGGGGGATTAGATACGCAGTATTTT. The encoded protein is CASSLGGLDTQYF. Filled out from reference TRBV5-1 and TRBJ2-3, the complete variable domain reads KAGVTQTPRYLIKTRGQQVTLSCSPISGHRSVSWYQQTPGQGLQFLFEYFSETQRNKGNFPGRFSGRQFSNSRSEMNVSTLELGDSALYLCASSLGGLDTQYFGPGTRLTVL.

The DNA of the CDR3 is TGCGCCAGCAGCCCTAGGACAGATCCTAATGAAAAACTGTTTTTT. Protein sequence: CASSPRTDPNEKLFF. The chain carries TRBV5-1 and TRBJ1-4; D is perhaps TRBD1 (6 bases). This CDR3 is built from 15 residues. Germline loops: CDR1 SGHRS, CDR2 YFSETQ. The germline V and J ends were trimmed by 4 bases and 3 bases, with 13 bases remaining between them.

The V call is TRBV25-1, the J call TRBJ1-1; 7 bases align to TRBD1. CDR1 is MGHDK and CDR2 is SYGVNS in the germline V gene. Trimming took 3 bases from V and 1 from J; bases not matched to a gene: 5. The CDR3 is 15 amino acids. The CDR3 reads CASSETRQGNTEAFF. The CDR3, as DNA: TGTGCCAGCAGTGAGACCCGACAGGGGAACACTGAAGCTTTCTTT.

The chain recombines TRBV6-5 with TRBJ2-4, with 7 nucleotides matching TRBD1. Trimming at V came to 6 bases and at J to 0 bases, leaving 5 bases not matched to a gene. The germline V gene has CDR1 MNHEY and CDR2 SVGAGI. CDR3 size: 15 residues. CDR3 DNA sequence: TGTGCCAGCAGGTCGACAGGGCTAGCCAAAAACATTCAGTACTTC. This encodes CASRSTGLAKNIQYF.

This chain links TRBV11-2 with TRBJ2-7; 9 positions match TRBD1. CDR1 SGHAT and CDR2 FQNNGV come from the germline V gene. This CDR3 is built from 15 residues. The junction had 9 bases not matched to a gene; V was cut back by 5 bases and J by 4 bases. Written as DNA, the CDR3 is TGTGCCAGCAGCCCACGGACAGGGACAGGGTACGAGCAGTACTTC. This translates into CASSPRTGTGYEQYF.

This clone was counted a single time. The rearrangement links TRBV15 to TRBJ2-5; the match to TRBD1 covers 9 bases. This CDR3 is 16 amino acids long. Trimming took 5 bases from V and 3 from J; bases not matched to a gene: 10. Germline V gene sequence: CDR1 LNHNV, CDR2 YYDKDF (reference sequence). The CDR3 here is CATSRPDRGIEETQYF. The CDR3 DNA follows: TGTGCCACCAGCCGACCAGACAGGGGGATCGAAGAGACCCAGTACTTC.

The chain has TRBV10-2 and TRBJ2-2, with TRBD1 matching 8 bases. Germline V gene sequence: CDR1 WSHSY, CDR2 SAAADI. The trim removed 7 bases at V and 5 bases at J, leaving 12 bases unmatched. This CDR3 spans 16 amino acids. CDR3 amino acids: CASNGYRTGSTGELFF. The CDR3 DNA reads TGCGCCAGCAACGGGTATCGGACAGGGAGTACCGGGGAGCTGTTTTTT.

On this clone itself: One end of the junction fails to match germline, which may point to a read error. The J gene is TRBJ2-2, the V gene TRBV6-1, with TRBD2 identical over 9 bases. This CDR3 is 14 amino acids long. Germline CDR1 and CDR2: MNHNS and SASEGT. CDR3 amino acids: CASSEGLANGELFF. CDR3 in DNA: TGTGCCAGCAGCGAAGGACTAGCGAACGGGGAGCTGTTTTTT.

For the CDR3, the DNA is TGTGTCAGAAGCTTAGAGTCTCTAGGGATAGAGACCCAGTACTTC. Translated, it gives CVRSLESLGIETQYF. The V and J genes are TRBV7-5 and TRBJ2-5. TRBV7-5 counts as a pseudogene. This CDR3 comprises 15 residues.

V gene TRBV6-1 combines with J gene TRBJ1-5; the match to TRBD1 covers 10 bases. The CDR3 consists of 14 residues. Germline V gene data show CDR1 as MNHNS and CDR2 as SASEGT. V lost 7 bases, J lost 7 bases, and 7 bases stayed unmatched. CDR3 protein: CASKMGTGEQPQHF. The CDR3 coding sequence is TGTGCCAGCAAGATGGGGACAGGGGAACAGCCCCAGCATTTT.

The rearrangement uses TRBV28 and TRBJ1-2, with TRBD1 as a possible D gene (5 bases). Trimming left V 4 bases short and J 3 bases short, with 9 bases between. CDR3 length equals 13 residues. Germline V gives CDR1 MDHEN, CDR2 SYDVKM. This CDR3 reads CASSSTGHYGYTF. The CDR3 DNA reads TGTGCCAGCAGTTCGACGGGACACTATGGCTACACCTTC.

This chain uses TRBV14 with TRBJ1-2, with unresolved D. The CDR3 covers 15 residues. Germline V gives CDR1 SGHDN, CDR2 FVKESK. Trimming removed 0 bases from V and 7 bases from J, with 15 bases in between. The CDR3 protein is CASSQDLRTLSGYTF. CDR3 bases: TGTGCCAGCAGCCAAGATTTGAGAACGCTTTCTGGCTACACCTTC.

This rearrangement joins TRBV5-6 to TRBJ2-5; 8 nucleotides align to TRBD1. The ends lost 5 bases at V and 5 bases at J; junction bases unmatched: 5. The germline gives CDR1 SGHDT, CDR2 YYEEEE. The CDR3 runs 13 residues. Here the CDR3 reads CASSQGAGETQYF. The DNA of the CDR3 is TGTGCCAGCAGTCAGGGGGCTGGGGAGACCCAGTACTTC.

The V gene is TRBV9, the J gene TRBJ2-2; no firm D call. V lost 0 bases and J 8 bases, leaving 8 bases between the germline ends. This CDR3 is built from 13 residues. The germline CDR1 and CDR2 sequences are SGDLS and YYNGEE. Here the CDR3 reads CASSVEVGGELFF. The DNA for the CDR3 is TGTGCCAGCAGCGTAGAGGTAGGAGGGGAGCTGTTTTTT.

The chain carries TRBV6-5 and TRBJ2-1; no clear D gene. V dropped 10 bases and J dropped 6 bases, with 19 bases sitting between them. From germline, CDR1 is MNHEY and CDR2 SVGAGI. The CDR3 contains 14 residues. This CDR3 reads CATTIHGYGNEQFF. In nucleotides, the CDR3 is TGTGCCACTACAATCCACGGTTACGGCAATGAGCAGTTCTTC.

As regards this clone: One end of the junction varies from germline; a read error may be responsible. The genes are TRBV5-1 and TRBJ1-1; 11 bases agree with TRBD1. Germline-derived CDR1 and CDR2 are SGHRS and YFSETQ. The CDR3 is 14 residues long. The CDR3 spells CASSVGQGAPEAFF. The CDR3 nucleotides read TGCGCCAGCAGCGTAGGACAGGGGGCCCCTGAGGCTTTCTTT.

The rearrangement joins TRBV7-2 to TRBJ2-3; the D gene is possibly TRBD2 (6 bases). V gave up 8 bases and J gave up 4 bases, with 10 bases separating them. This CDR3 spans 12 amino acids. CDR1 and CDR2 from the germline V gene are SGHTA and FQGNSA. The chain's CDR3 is CASASGADTQYF. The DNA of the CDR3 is TGTGCCAGCGCCTCGGGGGCAGATACGCAGTATTTT.

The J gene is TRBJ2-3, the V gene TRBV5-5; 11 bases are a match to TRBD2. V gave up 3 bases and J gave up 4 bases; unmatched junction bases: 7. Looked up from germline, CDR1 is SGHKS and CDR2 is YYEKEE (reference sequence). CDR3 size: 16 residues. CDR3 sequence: CASSSPTSGTADTQYF. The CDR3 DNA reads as TGTGCCAGCAGCTCCCCGACTAGCGGGACGGCAGATACGCAGTATTTT.